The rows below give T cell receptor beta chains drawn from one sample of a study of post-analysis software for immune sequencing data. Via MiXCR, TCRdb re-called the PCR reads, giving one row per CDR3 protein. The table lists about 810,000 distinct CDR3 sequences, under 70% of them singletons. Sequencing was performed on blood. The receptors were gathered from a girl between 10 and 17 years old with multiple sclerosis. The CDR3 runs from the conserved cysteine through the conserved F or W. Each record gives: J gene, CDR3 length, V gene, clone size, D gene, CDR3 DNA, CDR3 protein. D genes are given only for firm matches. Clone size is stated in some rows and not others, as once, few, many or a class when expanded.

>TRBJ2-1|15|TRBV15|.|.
TGTGCCACCAGCAGAGCACAGCTAGCCTACAGTGAGCAGTTCTTC
CATSRAQLAYSEQFF
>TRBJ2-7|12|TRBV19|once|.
TGTGCCAGTAGTAATAGAGCCTACGAGCAGTACTTC
CASSNRAYEQYF
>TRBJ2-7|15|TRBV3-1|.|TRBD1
TGTGCCAGCAGCCAAATGGGACAGGGGTACGACGAGCAGTACTTC
CASSQMGQGYDEQYF
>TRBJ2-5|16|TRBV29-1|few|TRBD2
TGCAGCGTTTCGGTTAGCGGGAGGGCCGGTGGAGAGACCCAGTACTTC
CSVSVSGRAGGETQYF
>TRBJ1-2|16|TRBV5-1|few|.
TGCGCCAGCAGCTGGAAGGGGGATACAGCTAACTATGGCTACACCTTC
CASSWKGDTANYGYTF
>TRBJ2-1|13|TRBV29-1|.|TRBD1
TGCAGCGGGGGGACAGTGGCCTACAATGAGCAGTTCTTC
CSGGTVAYNEQFF
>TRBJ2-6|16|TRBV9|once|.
TGTGCCAGCAGCGTAGGGAGAGCAGCTGGGGCCAACGTCCTGACTTTC
CASSVGRAAGANVLTF
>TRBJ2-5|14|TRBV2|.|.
TGTGCCAGCATCGAAAGGGTAGTGGGGTGGGCCCAGTACTTC
CASIERVVGWAQYF
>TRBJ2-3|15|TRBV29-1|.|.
TGCAGCGTTGCCTGGACAGCCCTCAACTCAGATACGCAGTATTTT
CSVAWTALNSDTQYF
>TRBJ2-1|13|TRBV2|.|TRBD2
TGTGCCAGCAGTCTAGCGGGGTGGGATGAGCAGTTCTTC
CASSLAGWDEQFF
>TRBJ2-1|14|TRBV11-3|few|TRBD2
TGTGCCAGCAGCTCCGGACTAGCGGGGGCTGAGCAGTTCTTC
CASSSGLAGAEQFF
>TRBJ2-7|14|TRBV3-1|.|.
TGTGCCAGCAGCCAAGTGGGGCCAAACTACGAGCAGTACTTC
CASSQVGPNYEQYF
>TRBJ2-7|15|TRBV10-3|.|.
TGTGCCATCAGCCCCGGGACCCAGAGCTCCTACGAGCAGTACTTC
CAISPGTQSSYEQYF
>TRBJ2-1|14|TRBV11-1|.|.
TGTGCCAGCAGCTTAGCCCGCAGGGCCCATGAGCAGTTCTTC
CASSLARRAHEQFF
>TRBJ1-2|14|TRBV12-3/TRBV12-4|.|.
TGTGCCAGCAGTCCGAGGACGGTAGGTTCTGGCTACACCTTC
CASSPRTVGSGYTF
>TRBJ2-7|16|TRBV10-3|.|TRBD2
TGTGCCATCAGTGGGAAGACTAGCGACTCCTACAATGAGCAGTACTTC
CAISGKTSDSYNEQYF
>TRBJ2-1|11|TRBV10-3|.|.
TGTGCCATCAGTGTCAGGAATGAGCAGTTCTTC
CAISVRNEQFF
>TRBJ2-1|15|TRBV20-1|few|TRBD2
TGCAGTGCCCGCAGGGGGACTAGCGGGACCAATGAGCAGTTCTTC
CSARRGTSGTNEQFF
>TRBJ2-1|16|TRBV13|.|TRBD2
TGTGCCAGCAGCTCAGATAGCGGGAGCGGATACAATGAGCAGTTCTTC
CASSSDSGSGYNEQFF
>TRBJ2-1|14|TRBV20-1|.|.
TGCAGTGCACCTACAGAATTCTCCTACAATGAGCAGTTCTTC
CSAPTEFSYNEQFF
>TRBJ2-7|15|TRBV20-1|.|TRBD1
TGCAGTGCAGCCGGGACAGGGGGAAGCTCCTACGAGCAGTACTTC
CSAAGTGGSSYEQYF
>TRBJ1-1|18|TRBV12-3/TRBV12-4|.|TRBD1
TGTGCCAGCAGTTTATTTTCAGGGACAGGGAAATCGAACACTGAAGCTTTCTTT
CASSLFSGTGKSNTEAFF
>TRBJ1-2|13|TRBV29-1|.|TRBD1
TGCAGCGCATCACGGACAGGGCTCTATGGCTACACCTTC
CSASRTGLYGYTF
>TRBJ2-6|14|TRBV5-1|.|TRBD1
TGCGCCAGCAGGACAGGGTTAGGGGCCAACGTCCTGACTTTC
CASRTGLGANVLTF
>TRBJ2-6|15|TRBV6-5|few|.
TGTGCCAGCAGTCCGCACAGCTCTGGGGCCAACGTCCTGACTTTC
CASSPHSSGANVLTF
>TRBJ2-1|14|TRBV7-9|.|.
TGTGCCAGCAGCTTAGGGAATGGGCCGGATGAGCAGTTCTTC
CASSLGNGPDEQFF
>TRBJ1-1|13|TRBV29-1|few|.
TGCAGCGCCAGGACGGGGTCCGGCACTGAAGCTTTCTTT
CSARTGSGTEAFF
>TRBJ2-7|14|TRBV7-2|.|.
TGTGCCAGCAGCTTAGATCAGGGCCCCTACGAGCAGTACTTC
CASSLDQGPYEQYF
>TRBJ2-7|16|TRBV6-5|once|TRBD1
TGTGCCAGCAGTTACCGAACCGGGACAGATACCTACGAGCAGTACTTC
CASSYRTGTDTYEQYF
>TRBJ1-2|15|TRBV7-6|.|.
TGTGCCAGCAGCCCTCTGGCCAGGGTTAGCTATGGCTACACCTTC
CASSPLARVSYGYTF
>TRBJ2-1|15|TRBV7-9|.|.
TGTGCCAGCAGCCCTCCTGGGGCAGAGTACAATGAGCAGTTCTTC
CASSPPGAEYNEQFF